This paragraph reports one T cell receptor (beta chain). This CDR3 contains 15 residues. Germline assignment: CDR1 MDHEN and CDR2 SYDVKM. Trimming shortened V by 3 bases and J by 3 bases, and 15 bases separated the two germline ends. The data originate from a study of blood T cell repertoires in COVID-19. Background on the study: The United States, Italy and Spain were the sources of the acute and convalescent COVID-19 samples. T cells, B-cell-depleted T cells, or PBMCs supplied cDNA or gDNA.

In the original processing: From reference gene primer amplification, estimates of nucleated cell counts were derived. Assay used: immunoSEQ multiplex PCR; TCRdb lists only in-frame clones, some missing. V and J calls and clone size follow that table, whereas D and trimming were derived from the DNA. The sample comprises tens of thousands of clones, approximately 91% of which are singletons, and around a fifth rests with the top ten. The sequenced sample was peripheral blood. V usage is TRBV28 and J usage is TRBJ2-7, with D maybe TRBD2 (5 bases). The sequence was collected from a man in his fifties with active COVID-19. The CDR3, as DNA: TGTGCCAGCAGTTTGGCGGGTCAGTTTGGCTACGAGCAGTACTTC. The encoded protein is CASSLAGQFGYEQYF.